This note documents a single T cell receptor (beta chain) sequence. These data come from a study of blood T cell repertoires in COVID-19. Clones were read by immunoSEQ multiplex PCR, and TCRdb kept only the in-frame ones, dropping some. There are 85,000 to 130,000 clones in the sample; 76% occur only once, and 6.2% lies in the top ten. Germline assignment: CDR1 MDHEN and CDR2 SYDVKM. The ends were cut back, 3 bases at V and 7 bases at J, with 13 bases in the middle. There are 14 residues in the CDR3. The sequence came from a man at least 80 years old with COVID-19, enrolled during active disease. This chain joins TRBV28 and TRBJ2-4; D remains unclear. Sequencing input: peripheral blood. The CDR3 sequence: CASSFGSLRNIQYF. The CDR3, as DNA: TGTGCCAGCAGTTTCGGGTCCCTGCGGAACATTCAGTACTTC.